The 15 T cell receptor beta chains reported below all come from one sample, sequenced in a study of cytomegalovirus exposure and HLA in healthy donors. In the PCR, 60 Vbeta and 13 Jbeta primers were used. The table came from immunoSEQ multiplex PCR; TCRdb's copy has only in-frame clones and leaves some out. Of approximately 150,000 clones detected, 60% to 80% appear once; the ten largest clones hold under 0.8%. The sample was PBMCs. The receptors were gathered from a male donor in good health and CMV-seronegative.

The gene calls are TRBV11-3 and TRBJ2-5; TRBD2 matches 10 bases. The CDR3 totals 14 residues. V was pared by 2 bases and J by 4 bases, with 1 base of the junction left unmatched. Germline CDR1 reads SGHNT; CDR2 reads YENEEA. CDR3 sequence (DNA): TGTGCCAGCAGCTTAACTAGCGGGGCAGAGACCCAGTACTTC. Translating gives CASSLTSGAETQYF.

CDR3 in DNA: TGTGCCAGCAGCTTAGCGACGGGTACGGATGAGCAGTTCTTC. Amino acids: CASSLATGTDEQFF. The rearrangement links TRBV7-2 to TRBJ2-1; no reliable D call. Trimming took 0 bases from V and 8 from J, leaving 11 bases between them. The germline gives CDR1 SGHTA, CDR2 FQGNSA. The CDR3 is 14 residues long.

This chain uses TRBV7-2 with TRBJ2-2; D is ambiguous. The CDR3 loop spans 16 amino acids. CDR1 is SGHTA and CDR2 is FQGNSA in the germline V gene. The V end lost 5 bases, the J end lost 8 bases, and 21 bases lay between the germline ends. CDR3 residues: CASSANAVAAVGELFF. The CDR3 nucleotides read TGTGCCAGCAGCGCCAATGCGGTGGCCGCCGTGGGGGAGCTGTTTTTT.

There are a few counts of this clone. The chain employs TRBV6-1 and TRBJ1-2, with unresolved D. In germline, CDR1 is MNHNS, CDR2 SASEGT. The V gene lost 3 bases and the J gene lost 4 bases, with 6 bases spanning the gap. There are 12 residues in the CDR3. In DNA form, the CDR3 reads TGTGCCAGCAGTGACAGTATCTATGGCTACACCTTC. Translating it yields CASSDSIYGYTF.

The chain joins TRBV2 to TRBJ1-2; TRBD1 matches at 12 bases. Trimming took 7 bases from V and 8 from J; bases not matched to a gene: 8. The germline gives CDR1 SNHLY, CDR2 FYNNEI. This CDR3 comprises 14 residues. The CDR3 nucleotides are TGTGCCAGCAACCCCGGGACAGGGGGCTTAGGCTACACCTTC. It codes for CASNPGTGGLGYTF.

The chain joins TRBV5-1 to TRBJ1-3; 10 nucleotides align to TRBD1. Germline loops: CDR1 SGHRS, CDR2 YFSETQ. This CDR3 is 14 amino acids long. V shed 8 bases, J shed 3 bases, and the junction held 5 bases outside the gene matches. The CDR3 DNA reads TGCGCCAGTAGACAGGGGGCAAATGGAAACACCATATATTTT. Translated: CASRQGANGNTIYF.

The J gene is TRBJ2-2, the V gene TRBV11-2, with TRBD2 matching over 7 bases. This CDR3 is 16 amino acids long. The junction had 13 bases not matched to a gene; V was cut back by 5 bases and J by 7 bases. CDR1 and CDR2 (germline): SGHAT, FQNNGV. CDR3 loop: CASSQPGLPNFGELFF. In DNA, the CDR3 is TGTGCCAGCAGCCAACCGGGACTACCCAACTTCGGGGAGCTGTTTTTT. The whole variable domain, filled in from reference TRBV11-2 and TRBJ2-2, reads EAGVAQSPRYKIIEKRQSVAFWCNPISGHATLYWYQQILGQGPKLLIQFQNNGVVDDSQLPKDRFSAERLKGVDSTLKIQPAKLEDSAVYLCASSQPGLPNFGELFFGEGSRLTVL.

This sequence joins TRBV5-4 and TRBJ2-7; tentative D call: TRBD2 (6 bases). V was pared by 0 bases and J by 6 bases, with 7 bases between. The CDR3 consists of 12 residues. The germline V gene has CDR1 SGHNT and CDR2 YYREEE (reference sequence). CDR3 region: CASSLGGGEQYF. The CDR3 bases are TGTGCCAGCAGCTTGGGGGGAGGCGAGCAGTACTTC.

The chain uses TRBV2 and TRBJ1-4; 12 positions match TRBD1. Germline-derived CDR1 and CDR2 are SNHLY and FYNNEI. Trimming at V came to 9 bases and at J to 4 bases, leaving 9 bases not matched to a gene. There are 16 residues in the CDR3. CDR3 nucleotides: TGTGCCAGTCAGCGGGACAGGGGGCGCGGTAATGAAAAACTGTTTTTT. It yields the protein CASQRDRGRGNEKLFF. Full variable domain (missing parts from reference TRBV2 and TRBJ1-4): EPEVTQTPSHQVTQMGQEVILRCVPISNHLYFYWYRQILGQKVEFLVSFYNNEISEKSEIFDDQFSVERPDGSNFTLKIRSTKLEDSAMYFCASQRDRGRGNEKLFFGSGTQLSVL.

This clone was detected once. The gene calls are TRBV2 and TRBJ1-1; TRBD1 agrees at 8 bases. The CDR3 runs to 13 residues. V dropped 2 bases and J dropped 4; count of bases not matched to a gene: 0. Germline loops: CDR1 SNHLY, CDR2 FYNNEI. The CDR3 DNA reads as TGTGCCAGCAGTGAAACAGGGGGCACTGAAGCTTTCTTT. Protein product: CASSETGGTEAFF.

This chain links TRBV5-4 with TRBJ2-1, with TRBD2 matching over 11 bases. V trimming: 1 base; J trimming: 7 bases; junction bases outside the gene matches: 4. This CDR3 is 15 amino acids long. Looked up from germline, CDR1 is SGHNT and CDR2 is YYREEE (reference sequence). This chain's CDR3 is CASSLTSGSFNEQFF. The DNA for the CDR3 is TGTGCCAGCAGCTTGACTAGCGGGAGTTTTAATGAGCAGTTCTTC.

This chain uses TRBV2 with TRBJ1-1; D is unresolved. CDR1 and CDR2 from the germline V gene are SNHLY and FYNNEI. The CDR3 extends over 13 amino acids. V lost 10 bases to trimming and J lost 4 bases, with 16 bases between them. The CDR3 sequence: CATGLKPGTEAFF. In DNA, the CDR3 is TGTGCCACAGGACTCAAACCGGGCACTGAAGCTTTCTTT.

The sample holds one count of this clone. The chain couples TRBV7-9 to TRBJ2-4; D not resolved. The CDR3 is 17 residues long. Germline CDR1 and CDR2: SEHNR and FQNEAQ (reference sequence). Trimming removed 5 bases at V and 6 bases at J, with 23 bases between. The CDR3 sequence is CASSPFNSIGRANIQYF. The CDR3 DNA reads as TGTGCCAGCAGCCCCTTTAATTCCATTGGGCGTGCAAACATTCAGTACTTC.

The rearrangement links TRBV5-1 to TRBJ1-1; 8 positions match TRBD1. The CDR3 runs 22 residues. V lost 4 bases and J lost 1; bases outside the gene matches: 27. Germline CDR1 SGHRS, CDR2 YFSETQ. DNA of the CDR3: TGCGCCAGCAGCCCACGACCGGGACAGGCCATTGGGCGACAAGCCTCGAACACTGAAGCTTTCTTT. Its translation is CASSPRPGQAIGRQASNTEAFF.

A word on this clone: The germline gene is not matched at one end of the junction; a read error may be the cause. The rearrangement uses TRBV7-9 and TRBJ2-7, with 7 bases lining up with TRBD2. Germline CDR1 SEHNR, CDR2 FQNEAQ (reference sequence). There are 12 residues in the CDR3. The CDR3, as DNA: TGTTCCAGCAGCCCCGACGGGGGGGAGCAGTACTTC. Protein: CSSSPDGGEQYF. Combining the CDR3 with reference TRBV7-9 and TRBJ2-7 gives the whole variable domain DTGVSQNPRHKITKRGQNVTFRCDPISEHNRLYWYRQTLGQGPEFLTYFQNEAQLEKSRLLSDRFSAERPKGSFSTLEIQRTEQGDSAMYLCSSSPDGGEQYFGPGTRLTVT.